The rows below give T cell receptor beta chains drawn from one sample of a study of human T cells and chemical hapten exposure. Each CDR3 protein is one row after TCRdb ran MiXCR on the RACE reads. This sample has around 150,000 distinct CDR3 sequences, with 14% found just once. Sequenced material: whole blood, taken in connection with sensitization to the hapten diphenylcyclopropenone (DPC). The receptors stem from a woman younger than 45 with alopecia areata. Some clones in this sample may be carry-over from other donors' samples. CDR3s include the opening cysteine and the closing phenylalanine or tryptophan. D genes are given only for firm matches. The size entry is marked missing in some rows and otherwise reads once, few, many or a size class.

TRBV27	TRBJ2-1	-	few	TGTGCCAGCAGACCCGCTACGCTGTTCTACAATGAGCAGTTCTTC	CASRPATLFYNEQFF
TRBV9	TRBJ2-7	TRBD1	few	TGTGCCAGCAGCAGACAGGGACAGACTGACTACGAGCAGTACTTC	CASSRQGQTDYEQYF
TRBV30	TRBJ1-6	-	few	TGTGCCTGGAGTTTGACTCGGGGGAATTCACCCCTCCACTTT	CAWSLTRGNSPLHF
TRBV27	TRBJ1-1	-	-	TGTGCCAGCAGTCCGAGAGAGGCCTTGGACACTGAAGCTTTCTTT	CASSPREALDTEAFF
TRBV30	TRBJ1-5	-	-	TGTGCCTGGAGTGCCTCCGGGCAGCAGCCCCAGCATTTT	CAWSASGQQPQHF
TRBV20-1	TRBJ2-1	-	few	TGCAGTGCTATGGGGTCCTCCTACAATGAGCAGTTCTTC	CSAMGSSYNEQFF
TRBV6-5	TRBJ2-1	-	-	TGTGCCAGCGGGGGGGCCTCCTACAATGAGCAGTTCTTC	CASGGASYNEQFF
TRBV30	TRBJ2-3	-	few	TGTGCCTGGACCGCCGGACTCGGAAGCACAGATACGCAGTATTTT	CAWTAGLGSTDTQYF
TRBV12-3/TRBV12-4	TRBJ2-3	-	few	TGTGCCAGCAACCAGGGGCCAGATACGCAGTATTTT	CASNQGPDTQYF
TRBV29-1	TRBJ1-5	-	many	TGCAGCGTTCGGGATAGCAATCAGCCCCAGCATTTT	CSVRDSNQPQHF
TRBV7-9	TRBJ1-2	-	many	TGTGCCAGCAGCTTAGAGGCAGGCGACGGCTACACCTTC	CASSLEAGDGYTF
TRBV5-1	TRBJ2-1	-	-	TGCGCCAGCAGCTTGAACATAGGCCGGAGTGAGCAGTTCTTC	CASSLNIGRSEQFF